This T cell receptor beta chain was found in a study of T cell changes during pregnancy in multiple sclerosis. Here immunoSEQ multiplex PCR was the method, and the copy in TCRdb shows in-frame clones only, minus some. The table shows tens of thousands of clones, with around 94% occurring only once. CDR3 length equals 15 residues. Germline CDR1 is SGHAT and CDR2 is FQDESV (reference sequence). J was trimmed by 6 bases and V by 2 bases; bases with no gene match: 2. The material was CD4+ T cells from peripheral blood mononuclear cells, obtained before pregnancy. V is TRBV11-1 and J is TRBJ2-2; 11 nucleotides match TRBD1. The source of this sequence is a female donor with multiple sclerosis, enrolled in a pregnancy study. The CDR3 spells CASSLRGQGAGELFF. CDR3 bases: TGTGCCAGCAGCTTAAGGGGACAGGGGGCCGGGGAGCTGTTTTTT.